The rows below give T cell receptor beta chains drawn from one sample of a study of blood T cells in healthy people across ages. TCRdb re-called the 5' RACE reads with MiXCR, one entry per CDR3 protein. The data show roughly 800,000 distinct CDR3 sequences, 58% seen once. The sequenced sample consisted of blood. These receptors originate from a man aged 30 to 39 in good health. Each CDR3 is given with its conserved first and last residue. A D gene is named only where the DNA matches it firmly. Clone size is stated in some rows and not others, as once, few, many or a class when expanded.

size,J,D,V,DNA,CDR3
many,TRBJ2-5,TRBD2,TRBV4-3,TGCGCCAGCAGCCCAGCCCCGGCTAGCGGGAGAGCCCAAGAGACCCAGTACTTC,CASSPAPASGRAQETQYF
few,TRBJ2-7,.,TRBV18,TGTGCCAGCTCACCTCCGGGACGCGGTTCCTACGAGCAGTACTTC,CASSPPGRGSYEQYF
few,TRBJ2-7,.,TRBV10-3,TGTGCCATCAGTGAGTCCCCACCAAGGGCCAGCTCCTACGAGCAGTACTTC,CAISESPPRASSYEQYF
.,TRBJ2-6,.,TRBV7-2,TGTGCCAGCAGCTTAGTAGGGGGGAGCTCTGGGGCCAACGTCCTGACTTTC,CASSLVGGSSGANVLTF
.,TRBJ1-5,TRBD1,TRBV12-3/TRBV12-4,TGTGCCAGCAAGTTCGGGACAGGGGGTCAGCCCCAGCATTTT,CASKFGTGGQPQHF
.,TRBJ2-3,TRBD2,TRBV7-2,TGTGCCAGCAGCTTAGTTGGTAGCAGCGGGGCCTACACAGATACGCAGTATTTT,CASSLVGSSGAYTDTQYF
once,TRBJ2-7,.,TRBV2,TGTGCCAGCAAACTTGGACTGGAGGCCTGCGAGCAGTACTTC,CASKLGLEACEQYF
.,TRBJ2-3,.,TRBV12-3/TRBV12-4,TGTGCCAGCAGACAGGCTTCTAGCACAGATACGCAGTATTTT,CASRQASSTDTQYF
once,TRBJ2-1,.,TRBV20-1,TGCAGTGCTAGAGATGTAAGGAACAATGAGCAGTTCTTC,CSARDVRNNEQFF
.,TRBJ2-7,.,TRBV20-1,TGCAGTAAATCTCTGGCGACGGGTTACGAGCAGTACTTC,CSKSLATGYEQYF
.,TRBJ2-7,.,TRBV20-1,TGCAGTGCTAGGAGTTTTGGGGCGGAATCCTACAATGAGCAGTACTTC,CSARSFGAESYNEQYF
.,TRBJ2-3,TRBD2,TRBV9,TGTGCCAGCAGCGTTGGAGCGGGAAATTTTGTCGGGACAGATACGCAGTATTTT,CASSVGAGNFVGTDTQYF
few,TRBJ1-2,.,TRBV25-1,TGTGCCAGCAGTGAATCGGACCGCGTCGGGGGGTTTGGCTACACCTTC,CASSESDRVGGFGYTF
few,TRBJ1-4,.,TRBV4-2,TGTGCCAGCAGCCAAGATGGTGTGGGGAGACTGTTTTTT,CASSQDGVGRLFF
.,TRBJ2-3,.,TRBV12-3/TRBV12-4,TGTGCCAGCAGCCCCCGAGGCAGCGGTTCAAGCACAGATACGCAGTATTTT,CASSPRGSGSSTDTQYF
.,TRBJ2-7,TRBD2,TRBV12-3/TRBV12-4,TGTGCCAGCAGTGTAAGCGGGGGGGCCCCCGAGCAGTACTTC,CASSVSGGAPEQYF
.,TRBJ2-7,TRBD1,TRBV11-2,TGTGCCAGCAGACCCTCCCCCCGGGGACAGGGCTACGAGCAGTACTTC,CASRPSPRGQGYEQYF
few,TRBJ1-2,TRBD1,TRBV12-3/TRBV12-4,TGTGCCAGCAGTTCCTCAGGGGGATACGGCTACACCTTC,CASSSSGGYGYTF
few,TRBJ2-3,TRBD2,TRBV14,TGTGCCAGCAGCCCAGGGACTAGCGGGAGCAACACAGATACGCAGTATTTT,CASSPGTSGSNTDTQYF
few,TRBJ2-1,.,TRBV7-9,TGTGCCAGCAGCTCCACGGGCGGTGAGCAGTTCTTC,CASSSTGGEQFF
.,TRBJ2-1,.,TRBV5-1,TGCGCCAGCAGCTTGGGCTCCGTGGGGGATGAGCAGTTCTTC,CASSLGSVGDEQFF
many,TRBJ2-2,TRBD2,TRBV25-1,TGTGCCAGCAGTGACGGGAGGGACACCGGGGAGCTGTTTTTT,CASSDGRDTGELFF
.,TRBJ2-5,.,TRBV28,TGTGCCAGCAGGGGGGCGTCCGAGGAGACCCAGTACTTC,CASRGASEETQYF
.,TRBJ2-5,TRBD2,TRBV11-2,TGTGCCAGCAGAGTAGGTTGGCTAGCGGGGTCCCAGTACTTC,CASRVGWLAGSQYF
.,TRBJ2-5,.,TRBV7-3,TGTGCCAGCAGCGAGGGGAACGCCCAAGAGACCCAGTACTTC,CASSEGNAQETQYF
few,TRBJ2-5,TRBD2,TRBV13,TGTGCCAGCAGCTTACGGCGGGAGAGGGGAGAGACCCAGTACTTC,CASSLRRERGETQYF